This is a list of T cell receptor beta chains from one sample in a study of T cells in Graves' hyperthyroidism and ophthalmopathy. TCRdb fed the multiplex PCR reads into MiXCR, producing one record per CDR3 protein. This table holds more than 600,000 distinct CDR3 sequences, about a sixth found once. The sequenced sample was blood. The receptors originated from a man in his late teens or twenties with Graves' hyperthyroidism. The CDR3 runs from the conserved cysteine through the conserved F or W. The order of the fields is clone size, V gene, J gene, CDR3 length, D gene, CDR3 DNA, CDR3 protein. The D gene is left open where the match is weak. Clone size is shown for a subset of rows, as once, few, many or a class of expanded clone.

abundance: few; v_gene: TRBV2; j_gene: TRBJ1-4; len: 15; d_gene: TRBD1; CDR3nt: TGTGCCAGCAGTGACGGTGGGGACAGGCTTGGAAAACTGTTTTTT; CDR3aa: CASSDGGDRLGKLFF
abundance: -; v_gene: TRBV28; j_gene: TRBJ2-5; len: 16; d_gene: -; CDR3nt: TGTGCCAGCAGTTTATGGTACCTAGCCACCCAAGAGACCCAGTACTTC; CDR3aa: CASSLWYLATQETQYF
abundance: many; v_gene: TRBV28; j_gene: TRBJ2-7; len: 15; d_gene: TRBD1; CDR3nt: TGTGCCAGCAGTTTCCTTGGACAGGGGATCTACGAGCAGTACTTC; CDR3aa: CASSFLGQGIYEQYF
abundance: -; v_gene: TRBV20-1; j_gene: TRBJ1-2; len: 11; d_gene: -; CDR3nt: TGCCGTCACCAGACTAGCTATGGCTACACCTTC; CDR3aa: CRHQTSYGYTF
abundance: -; v_gene: TRBV7-8; j_gene: TRBJ2-7; len: 15; d_gene: -; CDR3nt: TGTGCCAGCACCCTTAGGGCTATCGGTACCTACGAGCAGTACTTC; CDR3aa: CASTLRAIGTYEQYF
abundance: -; v_gene: TRBV4-1; j_gene: TRBJ2-1; len: 13; d_gene: -; CDR3nt: TGTGCCAGCAGCCAAGAGGAGATGAATGAGCAGTTCTTC; CDR3aa: CASSQEEMNEQFF
abundance: few; v_gene: TRBV20-1; j_gene: TRBJ2-1; len: 15; d_gene: TRBD1; CDR3nt: TGCAGTGCCCCAGGGACAGGGTCGATACGGGGTGAGCAGTTCTTC; CDR3aa: CSAPGTGSIRGEQFF
abundance: -; v_gene: TRBV5-4; j_gene: TRBJ2-1; len: 14; d_gene: -; CDR3nt: TGTGCCAGCACTATGATGATGACAGAAGATGAGCAGTTCTTC; CDR3aa: CASTMMMTEDEQFF
abundance: few; v_gene: TRBV15; j_gene: TRBJ1-1; len: 13; d_gene: -; CDR3nt: TGTGCCACCACCGAGACACTGAACACTGAAGCTTTCTTT; CDR3aa: CATTETLNTEAFF
abundance: many; v_gene: TRBV11-2; j_gene: TRBJ2-5; len: 16; d_gene: TRBD2; CDR3nt: TGTGCCAGCAGCTCCTTGGCGGGAGGGTTCAAAGAGACCCAGTACTTC; CDR3aa: CASSSLAGGFKETQYF
abundance: -; v_gene: TRBV4-1; j_gene: TRBJ1-2; len: 15; d_gene: -; CDR3nt: TGCGCCAGCAGCCAAGGGGGGTCCCCGCCGTATGGCTACACCTTC; CDR3aa: CASSQGGSPPYGYTF
abundance: -; v_gene: TRBV14; j_gene: TRBJ2-7; len: 13; d_gene: -; CDR3nt: TGTGCCAGCAGCGCTAAATGGTCCTACGAGCAGTACTTC; CDR3aa: CASSAKWSYEQYF
abundance: many; v_gene: TRBV10-2; j_gene: TRBJ2-7; len: 15; d_gene: TRBD1; CDR3nt: TGCGCCAGCAGTGAGGTGACAGGGGGGGTCGACGAGCAGTACTTC; CDR3aa: CASSEVTGGVDEQYF
abundance: many; v_gene: TRBV6-6; j_gene: TRBJ2-3; len: 17; d_gene: -; CDR3nt: TGTGCCAGCAGTTACTCGGGAGTGAGTAGCGTCTTGGATACGCAGTATTTT; CDR3aa: CASSYSGVSSVLDTQYF
abundance: many; v_gene: TRBV2; j_gene: TRBJ1-1; len: 17; d_gene: TRBD1; CDR3nt: TGTGCCAGCAGTGAAGAGGGGGTAGACAGGGGTAAGACTGAAGCTTTCTTT; CDR3aa: CASSEEGVDRGKTEAFF
abundance: -; v_gene: TRBV20-1; j_gene: TRBJ2-1; len: 15; d_gene: TRBD2; CDR3nt: TGCAGTGCCTCTAATAGAGCGGGAGGAGGGAATGAGCAGTTCTTC; CDR3aa: CSASNRAGGGNEQFF
abundance: -; v_gene: TRBV20-1; j_gene: TRBJ2-1; len: 14; d_gene: -; CDR3nt: TGCAGTGCTAGAACCCCCCACGGGGCCAATGAGCAGTTCTTC; CDR3aa: CSARTPHGANEQFF
abundance: many; v_gene: TRBV6-2/TRBV6-3; j_gene: TRBJ1-1; len: 12; d_gene: -; CDR3nt: TGTGCCAGCAGTTACTCTATGGCTGAAGCTTTCTTT; CDR3aa: CASSYSMAEAFF
abundance: -; v_gene: TRBV7-8; j_gene: TRBJ2-7; len: 14; d_gene: TRBD2; CDR3nt: TGTGCCAGCAGCCCCCGGGAGGGCCGGCACGAGCAGTACTTC; CDR3aa: CASSPREGRHEQYF
abundance: many; v_gene: TRBV12-3/TRBV12-4; j_gene: TRBJ1-5; len: 13; d_gene: -; CDR3nt: TGTGCCAGCAGTTGGGGGTTCGGGCAGCCCCAGCATTTT; CDR3aa: CASSWGFGQPQHF
abundance: few; v_gene: TRBV11-3; j_gene: TRBJ2-7; len: 14; d_gene: TRBD1; CDR3nt: TGTGCCAGCAGCACTCTAGGGGGCAGCTACGAGCAGTACTTC; CDR3aa: CASSTLGGSYEQYF
abundance: -; v_gene: TRBV7-9; j_gene: TRBJ2-7; len: 15; d_gene: -; CDR3nt: TGTGCCAGCAGCCCGTTTCGGGGGAGGGGGATCGAGCAGTACTTC; CDR3aa: CASSPFRGRGIEQYF
abundance: few; v_gene: TRBV20-1; j_gene: TRBJ2-7; len: 13; d_gene: -; CDR3nt: TGCAGTGCTAGCTCGAGAGCGGGCTACGAGCAGTACTTC; CDR3aa: CSASSRAGYEQYF
abundance: -; v_gene: TRBV9; j_gene: TRBJ1-2; len: 13; d_gene: -; CDR3nt: TGTGCCAGCACGAATCAGCCTAACTATGGCTACACCTTC; CDR3aa: CASTNQPNYGYTF
abundance: many; v_gene: TRBV7-9; j_gene: TRBJ2-6; len: 14; d_gene: -; CDR3nt: TGTGCCAGCAGTGACAGCTCTGGGGCCAACGTCCTGACTTTC; CDR3aa: CASSDSSGANVLTF
abundance: many; v_gene: TRBV5-5; j_gene: TRBJ2-7; len: 15; d_gene: TRBD1; CDR3nt: TGTGCCAGCAGCTTAGGGACAGGGGTTGCCTACGAGCAGTACTTC; CDR3aa: CASSLGTGVAYEQYF
abundance: many; v_gene: TRBV2; j_gene: TRBJ2-5; len: 11; d_gene: -; CDR3nt: TGTGCCAGCAACACAAAAGAGACCCAGTACTTC; CDR3aa: CASNTKETQYF
abundance: many; v_gene: TRBV6-2/TRBV6-3; j_gene: TRBJ2-7; len: 16; d_gene: TRBD2; CDR3nt: TGTGCCAGCAGTTACGGAGGAGCGGGGGATGACTACGAGCAGTACTTC; CDR3aa: CASSYGGAGDDYEQYF